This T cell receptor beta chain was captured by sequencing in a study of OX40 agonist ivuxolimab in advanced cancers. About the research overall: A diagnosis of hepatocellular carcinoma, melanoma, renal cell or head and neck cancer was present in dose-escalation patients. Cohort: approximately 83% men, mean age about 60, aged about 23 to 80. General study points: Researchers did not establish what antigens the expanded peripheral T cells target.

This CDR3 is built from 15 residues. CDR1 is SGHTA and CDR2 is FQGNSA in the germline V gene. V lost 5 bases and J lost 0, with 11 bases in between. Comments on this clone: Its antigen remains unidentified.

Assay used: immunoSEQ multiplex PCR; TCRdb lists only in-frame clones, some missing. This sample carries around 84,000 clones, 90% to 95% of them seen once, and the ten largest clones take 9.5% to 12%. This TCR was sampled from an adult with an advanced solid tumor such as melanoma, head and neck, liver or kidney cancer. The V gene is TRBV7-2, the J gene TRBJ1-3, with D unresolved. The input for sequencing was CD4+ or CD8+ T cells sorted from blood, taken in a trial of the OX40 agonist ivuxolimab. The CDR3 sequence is CASSPSRYSGNTIYF. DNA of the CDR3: TGTGCCAGCAGCCCATCACGGTACTCTGGAAACACCATATATTTT.